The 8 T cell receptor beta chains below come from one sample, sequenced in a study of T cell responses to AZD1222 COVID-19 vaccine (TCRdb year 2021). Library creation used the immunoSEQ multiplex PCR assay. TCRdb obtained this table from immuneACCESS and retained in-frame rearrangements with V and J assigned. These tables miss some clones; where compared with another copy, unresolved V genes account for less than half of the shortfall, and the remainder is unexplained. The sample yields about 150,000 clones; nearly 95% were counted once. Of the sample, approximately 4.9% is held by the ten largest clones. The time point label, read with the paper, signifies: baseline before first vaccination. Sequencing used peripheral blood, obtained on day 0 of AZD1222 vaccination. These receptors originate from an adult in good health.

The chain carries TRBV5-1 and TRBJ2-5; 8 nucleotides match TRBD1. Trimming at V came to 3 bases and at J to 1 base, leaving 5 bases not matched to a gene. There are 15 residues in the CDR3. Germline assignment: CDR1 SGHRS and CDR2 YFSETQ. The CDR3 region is CASSSQTGAQETQYF. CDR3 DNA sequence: TGCGCCAGCAGCTCCCAGACAGGGGCCCAAGAGACCCAGTACTTC.

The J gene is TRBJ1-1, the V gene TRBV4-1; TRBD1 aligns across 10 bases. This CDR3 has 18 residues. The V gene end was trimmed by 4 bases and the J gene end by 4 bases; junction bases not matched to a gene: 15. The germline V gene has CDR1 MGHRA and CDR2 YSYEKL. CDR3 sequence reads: CASSPLGRPGTGVTEAFF. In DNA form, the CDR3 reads TGCGCCAGCAGCCCCCTTGGGCGCCCCGGGACAGGGGTCACTGAAGCTTTCTTT.

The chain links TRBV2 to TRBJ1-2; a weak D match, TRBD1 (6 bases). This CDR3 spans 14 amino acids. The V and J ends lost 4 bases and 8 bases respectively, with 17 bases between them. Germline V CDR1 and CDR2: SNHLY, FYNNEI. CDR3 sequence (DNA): TGTGCCAGCAGTGTAAGGGCCCAGGGGCCCGGCTACACCTTC. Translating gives CASSVRAQGPGYTF.

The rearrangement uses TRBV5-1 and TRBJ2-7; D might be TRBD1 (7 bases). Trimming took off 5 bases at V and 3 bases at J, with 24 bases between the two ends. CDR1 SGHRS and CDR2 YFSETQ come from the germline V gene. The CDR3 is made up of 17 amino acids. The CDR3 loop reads CASRPFGQASADYEQYF. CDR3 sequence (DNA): TGCGCCAGCAGGCCTTTCGGACAGGCTAGCGCGGACTACGAGCAGTACTTC.

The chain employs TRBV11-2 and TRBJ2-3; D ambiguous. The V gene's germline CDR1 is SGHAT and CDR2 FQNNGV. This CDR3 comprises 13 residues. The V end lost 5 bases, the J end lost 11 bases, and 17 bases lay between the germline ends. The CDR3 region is CASSPSPSVKQYF. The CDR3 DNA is TGTGCCAGCAGCCCATCCCCAAGCGTAAAGCAGTATTTT.

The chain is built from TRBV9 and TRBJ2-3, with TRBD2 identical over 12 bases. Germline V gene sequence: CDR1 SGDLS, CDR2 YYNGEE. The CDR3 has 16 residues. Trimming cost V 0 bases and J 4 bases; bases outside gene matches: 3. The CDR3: CASSVGSSGRADTQYF. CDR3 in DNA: TGTGCCAGCAGCGTAGGGTCTAGCGGGAGGGCAGATACGCAGTATTTT.

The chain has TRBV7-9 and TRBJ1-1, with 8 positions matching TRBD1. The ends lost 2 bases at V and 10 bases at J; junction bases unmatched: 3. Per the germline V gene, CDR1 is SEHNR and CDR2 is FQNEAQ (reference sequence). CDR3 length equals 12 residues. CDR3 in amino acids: CASSLQGARAFF. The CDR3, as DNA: TGTGCCAGCAGCTTACAGGGGGCGCGAGCTTTCTTT. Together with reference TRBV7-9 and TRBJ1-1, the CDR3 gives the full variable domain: DTGVSQNPRHKITKRGQNVTFRCDPISEHNRLYWYRQTLGQGPEFLTYFQNEAQLEKSRLLSDRFSAERPKGSFSTLEIQRTEQGDSAMYLCASSLQGARAFFGQGTRLTVV.

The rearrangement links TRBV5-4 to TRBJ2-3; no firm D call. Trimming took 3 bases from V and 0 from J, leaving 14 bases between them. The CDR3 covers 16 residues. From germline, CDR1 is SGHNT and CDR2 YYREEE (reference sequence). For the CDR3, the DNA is TGTGCCAGCAGCTCTGACCAGCGAGCTAGCACAGATACGCAGTATTTT. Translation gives CASSSDQRASTDTQYF.